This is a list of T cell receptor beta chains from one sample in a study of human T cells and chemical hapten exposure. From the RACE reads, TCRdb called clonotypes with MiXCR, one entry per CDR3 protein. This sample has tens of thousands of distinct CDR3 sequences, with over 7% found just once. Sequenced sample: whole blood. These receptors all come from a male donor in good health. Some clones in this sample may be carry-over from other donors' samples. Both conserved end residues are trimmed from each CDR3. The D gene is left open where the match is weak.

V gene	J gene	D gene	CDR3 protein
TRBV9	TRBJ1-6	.	ASSVVNSGNSPLH
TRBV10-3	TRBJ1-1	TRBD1	AISRGQGITEAF
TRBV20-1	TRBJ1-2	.	SARGASNYGYT
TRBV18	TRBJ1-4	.	ASSPGWANEKLF
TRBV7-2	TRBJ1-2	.	ASSLSVDSYGYT
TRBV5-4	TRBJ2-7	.	ASSLRPLNNEQY
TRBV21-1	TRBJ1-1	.	ASSKLRRQYPEAF
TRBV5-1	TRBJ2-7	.	ASSLDRTVYEQY
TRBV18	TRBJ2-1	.	ASSPTANEQF
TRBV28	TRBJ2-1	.	ASSRNEQF
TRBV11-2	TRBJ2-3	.	ASSPRTPDTQY
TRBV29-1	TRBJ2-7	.	SVAKGAGDSYEQY
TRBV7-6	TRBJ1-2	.	ASSPTGTDGYT
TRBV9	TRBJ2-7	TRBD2	ASSAGGGEVYEQY
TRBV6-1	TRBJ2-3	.	ASSEGGPTDTQY
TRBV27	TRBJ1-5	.	ASSAPGGNQPQH
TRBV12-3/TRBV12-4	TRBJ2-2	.	ASSQDTPNTGELF
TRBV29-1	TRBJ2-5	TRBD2	SARRTSGPETQY
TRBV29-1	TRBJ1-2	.	SVEVPNGRTANYGYT
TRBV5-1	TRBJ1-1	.	ASSSTLTGGTEAF
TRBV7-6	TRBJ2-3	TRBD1	ASSLEVTGQVITDTQY
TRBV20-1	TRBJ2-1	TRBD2	SARDLAGVAYNEQF
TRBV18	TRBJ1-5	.	ASSPGGGNQPQH
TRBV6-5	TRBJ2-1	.	ASSTDSNEQF
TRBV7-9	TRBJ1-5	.	ASSVFNQPQH